This T cell receptor (beta chain) was identified during a study of T-cell memory formation after mild COVID-19. Across the study: TCR clusters were mostly confined to one donor each.

Germline V gene data show CDR1 as SGHNT and CDR2 as YYREEE (reference sequence). V trimming: 4 bases; J trimming: 15 bases; junction bases outside the gene matches: 12. The CDR3 consists of 15 residues. With respect to this clonotype: The antigen remains undetermined.

Study conclusions and caveats: A balance of CD4 and CD8 characterized clones contracting day 15 to 85, whereas later expanders leaned CD4+. For second-wave clones that peaked at day 37, SARS-CoV-2 specificity went unverified.

The authors produced TCR alpha and TCR beta cDNA libraries with sample barcodes and UMIs by 5'RACE using constant-segment primers. TCRdb analysed the 5' RACE reads with MiXCR anew, one entry per CDR3 protein. The repertoire holds 350,000 to 500,000 distinct CDR3 sequences, with more than 15% as singletons. J is TRBJ2-1 and V is TRBV5-4; TRBD2 matches 14 bases. The sample consisted of PBMCs or a T cell subset sorted from them (not recorded which). The sequence came from a man younger than 35 who had mild COVID-19 (a few samples of this study predate the infection). Cell type and time point are not known. CDR3 sequence reads: CASSLTSGGASRLFF. The CDR3 nucleotides are TGTGCCAGCAGCCTGACTAGCGGGGGGGCCAGTAGACTGTTCTTC. The full variable domain, its missing parts supplied by reference TRBV5-4 and TRBJ2-1, is ETGVTQSPTHLIKTRGQQVTLRCSSQSGHNTVSWYQQALGQGPQFIFQYYREEENGRGNFPPRFSGLQFPNYSSELNVNALELDDSALYLCASSLTSGGASRLFFGPGTRLTVL.